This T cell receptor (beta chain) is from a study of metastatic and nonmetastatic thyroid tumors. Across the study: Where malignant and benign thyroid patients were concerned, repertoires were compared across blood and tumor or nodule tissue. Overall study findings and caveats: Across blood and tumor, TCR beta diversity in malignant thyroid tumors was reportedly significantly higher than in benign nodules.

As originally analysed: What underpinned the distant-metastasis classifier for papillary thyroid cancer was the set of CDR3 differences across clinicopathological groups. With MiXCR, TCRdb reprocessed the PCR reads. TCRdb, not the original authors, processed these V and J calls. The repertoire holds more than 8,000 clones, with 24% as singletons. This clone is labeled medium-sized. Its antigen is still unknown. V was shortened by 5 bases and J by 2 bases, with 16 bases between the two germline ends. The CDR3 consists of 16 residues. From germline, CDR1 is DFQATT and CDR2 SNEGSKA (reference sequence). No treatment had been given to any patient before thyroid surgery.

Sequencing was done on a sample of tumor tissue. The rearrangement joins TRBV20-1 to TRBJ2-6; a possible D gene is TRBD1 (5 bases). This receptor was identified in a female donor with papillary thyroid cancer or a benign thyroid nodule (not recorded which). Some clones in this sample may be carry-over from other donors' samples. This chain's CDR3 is CSASGFRPTGANVLTF. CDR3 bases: TGCAGTGCTTCAGGGTTTCGCCCCACTGGGGCCAACGTCCTGACTTTC.